These 22 T cell receptor beta chains share one sample of origin, sequenced in a study of molecular identifiers for immune sequencing clone quantification. In TCRdb, the PCR reads were re-called with MiXCR into one record per CDR3 protein. The sample includes about half a million distinct CDR3 sequences, about 21% of them seen just once. The sample consisted of naive CD8+ T cells from blood, with Jurkat cell RNA spiked in. Documented subset: FACS-sorted CD8+CD4-CCR7+CD45RA+ naive T cells. These receptors all stem from a human donor in good health. Some libraries in this study had Jurkat cell RNA spiked in.

This clonotype was seen at least ten times. The chain is built from TRBV13 and TRBJ1-1; a weak D match, TRBD1 (5 bases). V lost 3 bases and J lost 1, with 12 bases in between. The CDR3 runs 15 residues. The germline V gene encodes CDR1 PRHDT and CDR2 FYEKMQ (reference sequence). The CDR3 DNA sequence: TGTGCCAGCAGCTTTGCAGGGTTTGGGAACACTGAAGCTTTCTTT. Translating gives CASSFAGFGNTEAFF. Full variable domain (missing parts from reference TRBV13 and TRBJ1-1): AAGVIQSPRHLIKEKRETATLKCYPIPRHDTVYWYQQGPGQDPQFLISFYEKMQSDKGSIPDRFSAQQFSDYHSELNMSSLELGDSALYFCASSFAGFGNTEAFFGQGTRLTVV.

This clonotype was recorded at least ten times. V and J are TRBV12-3 or TRBV12-4 and TRBJ1-4; D possibly corresponds to TRBD1 (5 bases). The germline V and J ends were trimmed by 3 bases and 8 bases, with 16 bases remaining between them. The CDR3 is 15 residues long. The DNA of the CDR3 is TGTGCCAGCAGTTTTGGGCGGTCAGGGCGCGAAAAACTGTTTTTT. This codes for CASSFGRSGREKLFF.

This clonotype was observed a few times. The chain combines TRBV5-6 with TRBJ1-2, with 10 bases that match TRBD1. The junction had 2 bases not matched to a gene; V was cut back by 2 bases and J by 4 bases. The CDR3 has 14 residues. CDR1 and CDR2 (germline): SGHDT, YYEEEE. The CDR3: CASSFGQGVYGYTF. The CDR3 DNA reads TGTGCCAGCAGCTTCGGACAGGGGGTCTATGGCTACACCTTC.

This clonotype was counted a few times. The chain combines TRBV19 with TRBJ2-5; D remains ambiguous. The length of the CDR3 is 16 residues. In germline, CDR1 is LNHDA, CDR2 SQIVND (reference sequence). V lost 5 bases to trimming and J lost 2 bases, with 18 bases between them. The CDR3 DNA reads as TGTGCCAGTAGTGGGTGGACGGAGATGGCTCAAGAGACCCAGTACTTC. Translating it yields CASSGWTEMAQETQYF.

Turning to this clonotype: One end of the junction fails to match germline, which may point to a read error. The V gene is TRBV27, the J gene TRBJ1-1; unclear D gene. The CDR3 runs 14 residues. Germline-derived CDR1 and CDR2 are MNHEY and SMNVEV (reference sequence). In nucleotides, the CDR3 is TGTGCCAGCAGTTCGTCTGGACGGAACACTGGAGCTTTCTTT. It translates to CASSSSGRNTGAFF.

The table lists this clonotype with many counts. The V call is TRBV28, the J call TRBJ2-5, with D unresolved. This CDR3 has 15 amino acids. V was clipped by 2 bases and J by 5 bases, with 15 bases between them. The germline V gene has CDR1 MDHEN and CDR2 SYDVKM. Written as DNA, the CDR3 is TGTGCCAGCAGTTTAATAGGCGCTCGCGGCGAGACCCAGTACTTC. Its protein is CASSLIGARGETQYF.

This clonotype occurred a few times. V and J are TRBV7-9 and TRBJ1-2, with D tentatively TRBD1 (5 bases). The CDR3 consists of 14 residues. Germline V gene lookup returns CDR1 SEHNR and CDR2 FQNEAQ (reference sequence). V shed 5 bases and J shed 2 bases, with 12 bases lying between them. CDR3 amino acids: CASSTQDKNYGYTF. The CDR3 nucleotides read TGTGCCAGCAGCACCCAGGACAAGAACTATGGCTACACCTTC.

This clonotype was counted ten times or more. CDR3: CSATRIGQPNQPQHF. CDR3 coding DNA: TGCAGTGCCACACGGATCGGGCAGCCGAATCAGCCCCAGCATTTT. This rearrangement joins TRBV20-1 to TRBJ1-5; no clear D gene. The CDR3 is 15 residues long. The V gene's germline CDR1 is DFQATT and CDR2 SNEGSKA (reference sequence). With 6 bases removed from V and 4 bases from J, the gap between germline ends came to 19 bases.

The sample holds many counts of this clonotype. J is TRBJ1-1 and V is TRBV7-8, with D unresolved. CDR3 length: 15 amino acids. Germline V gene lookup returns CDR1 SGHVS and CDR2 FQNEAQ. V gave up 2 bases and J gave up 0 bases, with 10 bases separating them. DNA for the CDR3: TGTGCCAGCAGCTTAATTCCCCCTATGAACACTGAAGCTTTCTTT. Encoded protein: CASSLIPPMNTEAFF.

This clonotype was seen ten or more times. The chain has TRBV4-3 and TRBJ2-1; 7 positions match TRBD1. This CDR3 is built from 15 residues. Germline CDR1 reads LGHNA; CDR2 reads YSLEER. V shed 0 bases, J shed 6 bases, and the junction held 5 bases outside the gene matches. CDR3 in DNA: TGCGCCAGCAGCCAAGATCGTGCAGGGGGCAATGAGCAGTTCTTC. This translates into CASSQDRAGGNEQFF.

This clonotype came up many times. This chain links TRBV5-6 with TRBJ2-7, with D possibly being TRBD1 (6 bases). Trimming took 0 bases from V and 0 from J, leaving 7 bases between them. CDR3 length: 14 amino acids. Per germline, CDR1 SGHDT and CDR2 YYEEEE. In nucleotides, the CDR3 is TGTGCCAGCAGCTTGGCGGACAGCTCCTACGAGCAGTACTTC. It is translated as CASSLADSSYEQYF.

For this clonotype: A much larger clonotype is one base distant, so this may be a read error. The genes are TRBV30 and TRBJ2-2; tentatively, D is TRBD2 (6 bases). The CDR3 covers 14 residues. Looked up from germline, CDR1 is GTSNPN and CDR2 is SVGIG (reference sequence). The CDR3 bases are TGTGCCTGGAGCCCCCGACAGAGGACCGGGGGGCTGTTTTTT. Translated: CAWSPRQRTGGLFF.

A few counts support this clonotype. The genes are TRBV6-1 and TRBJ2-1; D might be TRBD1 or TRBD2, each matching 5 bases. CDR1 is MNHNS and CDR2 is SASEGT in the germline V gene. The CDR3 is made up of 12 amino acids. V lost 6 bases and J 2 bases, leaving 5 bases between the germline ends. The CDR3 DNA reads TGTGCCAGCAGGGGGGCCTACAATGAGCAGTTCTTC. This translates into CASRGAYNEQFF.

Note on this clonotype: A read error may account for a junction end that differs from germline. V and J are TRBV3-1 and TRBJ2-7; possibly TRBD2 for D (5 bases). CDR3 length: 15 amino acids. Germline CDR1 and CDR2: LGHDT and YNNKEL (reference sequence). The CDR3 loop reads CASSQEFGLAREQHF. The CDR3 DNA reads TGTGCCAGCAGCCAAGAGTTCGGATTGGCTAGGGAGCAGCACTTC.

In this sample, this clonotype turned up many times. The rearrangement uses TRBV29-1 and TRBJ1-1; 9 nucleotides match TRBD1. The trim removed 6 bases at V and 7 bases at J, leaving 6 bases unmatched. Germline-derived CDR1 and CDR2 are SQVTM and ANQGSEA. The length of the CDR3 is 12 residues. In DNA, the CDR3 is TGCAGCGTAGTGACAGGGGGAGGTGAAGCTTTCTTT. Its translation: CSVVTGGGEAFF.

This clonotype was counted between two and nine times. The gene calls are TRBV9 and TRBJ2-7, with TRBD1 matching over 8 bases. The CDR3 covers 14 residues. Germline assignment: CDR1 SGDLS and CDR2 YYNGEE. J was trimmed by 5 bases and V by 0 bases; bases with no gene match: 4. CDR3 amino acids: CASSVGTGRDEQYF. The CDR3 DNA reads as TGTGCCAGCAGCGTAGGGACAGGGCGCGACGAGCAGTACTTC.

This clonotype showed up many times. The rearrangement links TRBV6-6 to TRBJ2-3; D remains unclear. V was cut by 10 bases and J by 0 bases, with 8 bases left in between. This CDR3 region has 12 residues. Per the germline V gene, CDR1 is MNHNY and CDR2 is SVGAGI (reference sequence). The CDR3 DNA sequence: TGTGCCACCGACCCTAGCACAGATACGCAGTATTTT. Protein: CATDPSTDTQYF.

Concerning this clonotype: This could be a read error, since a much larger clone is one nucleotide away. The genes are TRBV29-1 and TRBJ2-7; 8 bases line up with TRBD2. The CDR3 extends over 13 amino acids. V shed 4 bases, J shed 6 bases, and the junction held 8 bases outside the gene matches. Per the germline V gene, CDR1 is SQVTM and CDR2 is ANQGSEA. CDR3: CSVVTAGAAEQYF. DNA for the CDR3: TGCAGCGTTGTAACAGCGGGAGCGGCCGAGCAGTACTTC.

The chain is built from TRBV28 and TRBJ1-5; no firm D call. Germline CDR1 and CDR2: MDHEN and SYDVKM. The CDR3 loop spans 13 amino acids. V dropped 8 bases and J dropped 1 base, with 9 bases sitting between them. CDR3 sequence: CASGRPSNQPQHF. CDR3 nucleotide sequence: TGTGCCAGCGGTAGACCGAGCAATCAGCCCCAGCATTTT. Full variable domain (outside the CDR3, taken from reference TRBV28 and TRBJ1-5): DVKVTQSSRYLVKRTGEKVFLECVQDMDHENMFWYRQDPGLGLRLIYFSYDVKMKEKGDIPEGYSVSREKKERFSLILESASTNQTSMYLCASGRPSNQPQHFGDGTRLSIL.

This clonotype was seen only a few times. The V call is TRBV25-1, the J call TRBJ1-1; 9 nucleotides agree with TRBD1. This CDR3 has 17 amino acids. V lost 5 bases, J lost 4 bases, and 14 bases stayed unmatched. Germline CDR1 is MGHDK and CDR2 is SYGVNS. The CDR3 DNA follows: TGTGCCAGCAGTTCGGGCGGGACAGGGCTGGTTGGCACTGAAGCTTTCTTT. Protein product: CASSSGGTGLVGTEAFF.

This clonotype showed up many times. The rearrangement links TRBV7-9 to TRBJ2-3; TRBD2 agrees at 14 bases. Trimming took 0 bases from V and 5 from J; bases not matched to a gene: 4. The CDR3 is 17 residues long. The V gene's germline CDR1 is SEHNR and CDR2 FQNEAQ (reference sequence). The CDR3 DNA follows: TGTGCCAGCAGCTTAGCGGGACTAGCGGGGGAACAAGATACGCAGTATTTT. Its protein is CASSLAGLAGEQDTQYF.

The CDR3 sequence: CASSQEGQGWRGANVLTF. In DNA, the CDR3 is TGCGCCAGCAGCCAAGAGGGACAGGGGTGGAGAGGGGCCAACGTCCTGACTTTC. V usage is TRBV4-3 and J usage is TRBJ2-6; 10 bases line up with TRBD1. The V gene end was trimmed by 0 bases and the J gene end by 4 bases; junction bases not matched to a gene: 6. Germline values: CDR1 LGHNA, CDR2 YSLEER. This CDR3 is 18 amino acids long.